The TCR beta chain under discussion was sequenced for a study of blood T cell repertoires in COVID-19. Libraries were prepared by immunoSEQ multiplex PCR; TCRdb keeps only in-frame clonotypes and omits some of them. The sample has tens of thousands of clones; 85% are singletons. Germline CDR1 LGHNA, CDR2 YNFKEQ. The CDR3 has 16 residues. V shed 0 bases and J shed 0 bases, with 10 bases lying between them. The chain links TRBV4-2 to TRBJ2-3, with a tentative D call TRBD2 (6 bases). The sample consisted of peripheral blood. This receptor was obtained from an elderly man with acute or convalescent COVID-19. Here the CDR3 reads CASSQDAGPSTDTQYF. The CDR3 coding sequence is TGTGCCAGCAGCCAAGATGCGGGGCCTAGCACAGATACGCAGTATTTT.